The source of this T cell receptor (beta chain) is a study of vaccination effects on CD4 cells after COVID-19. As for the study in general: Post-vaccine sampling took place a median of 72 days after the second dose. Study-wide results and caveats: Marked clonal contraction of both clone types appeared late after vaccination.

This CDR3 has 12 amino acids. The germline CDR1 and CDR2 sequences are SGHVS and FQNEAQ. V was pared by 1 base and J by 11 bases, with 4 bases of the junction left unmatched. The ViraFEST assay expanded antigen-specific CD4+ T cells with viral peptide pools before sequencing. CD4+ T cells were isolated after less than 12 days of culture. All participants had two doses of either the BNT162b2 or mRNA-1273 vaccine. Sequenced by immunoSEQ multiplex PCR; TCRdb stores in-frame clones only, minus some. The table records 25,000 to 35,000 clones, about 83% of them present only once. As for this clone: Its antigen is as yet unknown.

This TCR derives from a human donor who received a COVID-19 vaccine. Some clones in this sample may be carry-over from other donors' samples. Specimen: CD4+ T cells from PBMCs cultured with HCoV-NL63 spike peptides, collected after COVID-19 vaccination. The chain recombines TRBV7-8 with TRBJ2-7; 8 bases are shared with TRBD1. The CDR3 region has the DNA TGTGCCAGCAGCTTAGAGACAGGGGATAAGTACGTC. It specifies CASSLETGDKYV.